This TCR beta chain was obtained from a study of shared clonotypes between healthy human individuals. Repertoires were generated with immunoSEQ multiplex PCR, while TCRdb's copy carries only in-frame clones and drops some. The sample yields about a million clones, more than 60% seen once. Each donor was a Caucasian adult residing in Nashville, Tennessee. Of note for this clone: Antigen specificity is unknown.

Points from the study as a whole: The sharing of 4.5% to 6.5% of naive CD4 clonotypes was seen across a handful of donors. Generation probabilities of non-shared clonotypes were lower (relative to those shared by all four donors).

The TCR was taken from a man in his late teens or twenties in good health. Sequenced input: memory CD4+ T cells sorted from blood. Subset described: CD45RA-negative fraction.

In DNA form, the CDR3 reads TGTGCTAGTGGTTTGGTACTCGATCGAGACTCCTACAATGAGCAGTTCTTC. Encoded protein: CASGLVLDRDSYNEQFF. V gene TRBV12-5 combines with J gene TRBJ2-1; D gene unclear. This CDR3 contains 17 residues. V lost 0 bases, J lost 0 bases, and 12 bases lay in between. CDR1 and CDR2 from the germline V gene are LGHNT and FRNRAP.